This TCR beta chain emerged from a study of T cells in Graves' hyperthyroidism and ophthalmopathy. Per the germline V gene, CDR1 is SNHLY and CDR2 is FYNNEI. CDR3 length: 12 amino acids. V lost 7 bases and J lost 5, with 12 bases in between. Amplification of TCR beta CDR3 regions used RNA as the template. The primer set for the first-round RT-PCR of the TCR CDR3 was HTBI. TCRdb processed the multiplex PCR reads anew with MiXCR; each CDR3 protein has one entry. The profile covers about 640,000 distinct CDR3 sequences, with about 20% appearing a single time and roughly 30% taken by the ten largest. This clonotype has at least ten counts.

The chain employs TRBV2 and TRBJ2-7; TRBD1 might be the D (5 bases). The TCR comes from a man younger than 45 with Graves' ophthalmopathy. What was sequenced was blood. Here the CDR3 reads CASKGLVDEQYF. CDR3 DNA sequence: TGTGCCAGCAAGGGGCTTGTCGACGAGCAGTACTTC.